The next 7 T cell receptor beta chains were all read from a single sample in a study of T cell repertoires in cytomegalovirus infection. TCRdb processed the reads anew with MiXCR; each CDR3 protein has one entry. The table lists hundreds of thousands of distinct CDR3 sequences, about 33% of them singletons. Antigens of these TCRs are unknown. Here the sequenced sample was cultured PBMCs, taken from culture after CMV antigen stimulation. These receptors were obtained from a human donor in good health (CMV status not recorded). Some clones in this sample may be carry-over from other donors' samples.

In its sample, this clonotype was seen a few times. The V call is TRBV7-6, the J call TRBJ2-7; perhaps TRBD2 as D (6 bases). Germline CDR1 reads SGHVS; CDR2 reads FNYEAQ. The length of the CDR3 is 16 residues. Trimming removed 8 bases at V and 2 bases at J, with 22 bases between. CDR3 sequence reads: CASSKGSAGSTYEQYF. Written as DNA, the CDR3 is TGTGCCAGCTCAAAGGGGTCGGCGGGGTCAACCTACGAGCAGTACTTC.

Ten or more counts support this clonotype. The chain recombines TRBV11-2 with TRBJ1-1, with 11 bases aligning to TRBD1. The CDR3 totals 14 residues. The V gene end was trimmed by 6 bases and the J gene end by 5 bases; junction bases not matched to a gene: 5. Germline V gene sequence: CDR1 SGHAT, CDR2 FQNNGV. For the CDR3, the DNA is TGTGCCAGCAGTCCGGACAGGGGGCGGACTGAAGCTTTCTTT. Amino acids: CASSPDRGRTEAFF. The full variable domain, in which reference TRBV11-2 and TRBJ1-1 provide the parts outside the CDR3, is EAGVAQSPRYKIIEKRQSVAFWCNPISGHATLYWYQQILGQGPKLLIQFQNNGVVDDSQLPKDRFSAERLKGVDSTLKIQPAKLEDSAVYLCASSPDRGRTEAFFGQGTRLTVV.

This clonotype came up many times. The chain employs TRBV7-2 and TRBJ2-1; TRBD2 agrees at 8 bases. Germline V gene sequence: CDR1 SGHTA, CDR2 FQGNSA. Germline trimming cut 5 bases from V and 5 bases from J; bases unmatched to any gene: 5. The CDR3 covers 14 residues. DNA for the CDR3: TGTGCCAGCAGCCCTCAAGCGGGAGACAATGAGCAGTTCTTC. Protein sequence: CASSPQAGDNEQFF. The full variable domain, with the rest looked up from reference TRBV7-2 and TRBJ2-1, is GAGVSQSPSNKVTEKGKDVELRCDPISGHTALYWYRQSLGQGLEFLIYFQGNSAPDKSGLPSDRFSAERTGGSVSTLTIQRTQQEDSAVYLCASSPQAGDNEQFFGPGTRLTVL.

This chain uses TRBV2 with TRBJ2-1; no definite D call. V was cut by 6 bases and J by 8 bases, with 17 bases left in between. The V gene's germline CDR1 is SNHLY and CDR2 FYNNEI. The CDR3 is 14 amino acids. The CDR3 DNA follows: TGTGCCAGCAGCGGGTCCCGGGTTGTGGATGAGCAGTTCTTC. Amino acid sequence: CASSGSRVVDEQFF. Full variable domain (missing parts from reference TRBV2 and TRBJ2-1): EPEVTQTPSHQVTQMGQEVILRCVPISNHLYFYWYRQILGQKVEFLVSFYNNEISEKSEIFDDQFSVERPDGSNFTLKIRSTKLEDSAMYFCASSGSRVVDEQFFGPGTRLTVL.

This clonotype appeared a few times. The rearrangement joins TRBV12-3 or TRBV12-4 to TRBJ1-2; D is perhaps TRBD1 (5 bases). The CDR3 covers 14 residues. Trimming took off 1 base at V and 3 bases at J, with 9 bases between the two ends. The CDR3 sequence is CASSLGGPYYGYTF. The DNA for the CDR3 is TGTGCCAGCAGTTTAGGGGGACCTTACTATGGCTACACCTTC.

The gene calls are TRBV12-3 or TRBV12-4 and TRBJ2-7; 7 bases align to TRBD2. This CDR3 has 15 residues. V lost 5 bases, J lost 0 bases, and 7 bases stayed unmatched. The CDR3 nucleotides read TGTGCCAGCAGTCAGGTAGAGCGGGACTCCTACGAGCAGTACTTC. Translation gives CASSQVERDSYEQYF.

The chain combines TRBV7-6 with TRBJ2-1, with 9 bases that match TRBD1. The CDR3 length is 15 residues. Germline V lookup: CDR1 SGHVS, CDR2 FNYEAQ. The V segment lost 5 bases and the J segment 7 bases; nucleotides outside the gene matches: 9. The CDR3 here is CASSPRQGVGNEQFF. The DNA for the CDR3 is TGTGCCAGCAGCCCGCGACAGGGGGTTGGTAATGAGCAGTTCTTC.